Below are 29 T cell receptor beta chains sequenced from a single sample in a study of early T cells in non-severe SARS-CoV-2 infection. TCRdb processed the 5' RACE reads anew with MiXCR; each CDR3 protein has one entry. The repertoire holds roughly 70,000 distinct CDR3 sequences, with 18% as singletons. The sequencing used whole blood, collected at baseline. The receptors stem from an adult who was a healthcare worker with PCR-confirmed SARS-CoV-2 infection or an uninfected control (not recorded which).

The V and J genes are TRBV7-9 and TRBJ2-7; unclear D gene. The CDR3 runs to 13 residues. Per germline, CDR1 SEHNR and CDR2 FQNEAQ (reference sequence). Trimming shortened V by 4 bases and J by 6 bases, and 13 bases separated the two germline ends. CDR3 nucleotide sequence: TGTGCCAGCAGCTCTTTGACTGGTTTCGAGCAGTACTTC. It is translated as CASSSLTGFEQYF.

The chain has TRBV12-5 and TRBJ2-6, with TRBD1 matching over 7 bases. The germline V gene has CDR1 LGHNT and CDR2 FRNRAP. The CDR3 loop spans 15 amino acids. J was trimmed by 2 bases and V by 7 bases; bases with no gene match: 5. CDR3 sequence reads: CASALGQPGANVLTF. The CDR3, as DNA: TGTGCTAGTGCCCTGGGACAGCCTGGGGCCAACGTCCTGACTTTC.

This clonotype was observed a handful of times. This rearrangement joins TRBV2 to TRBJ2-2, with D possibly matching TRBD2 (6 bases). The CDR3 is made up of 16 amino acids. V lost 4 bases and J lost 1, with 13 bases in between. In germline, CDR1 is SNHLY, CDR2 FYNNEI. DNA of the CDR3: TGTGCCAGCAGTGGCCGGGACTCCCAGAACACCGGGGAGCTGTTTTTT. Its translation is CASSGRDSQNTGELFF.

This clonotype was found many times. The chain links TRBV7-2 to TRBJ1-2, with D possibly being TRBD1 (6 bases). Deletions cut 2 bases from V and 13 bases from J, with 20 bases between. The CDR3 totals 14 residues. CDR1 is SGHTA and CDR2 is FQGNSA in the germline V gene. In DNA, the CDR3 is TGTGCCAGCAGCTTAAGGGTCGGACAGACTGCCCTCACCTTC. It is translated as CASSLRVGQTALTF.

In its sample, this clonotype was seen a few times. The rearrangement uses TRBV2 and TRBJ1-3; D unresolved. The ends were cut back, 2 bases at V and 7 bases at J, with 15 bases in the middle. Germline V CDR1 and CDR2: SNHLY, FYNNEI. The CDR3 loop spans 15 amino acids. The CDR3 region has the DNA TGTGCCAGCAGTGAACAGGACCCCAGGAGCAACACCATATATTTT. Protein: CASSEQDPRSNTIYF.

Comment on this clonotype: A read error may account for a junction end that differs from germline. V is TRBV12-3 or TRBV12-4 and J is TRBJ2-1; D unclear. This CDR3 has 17 residues. This CDR3 reads CASSPLPPPSSFNEQFF. CDR3 nucleotides: TGTGCCAGCAGTCCCCTGCCCCCCCCGAGCTCCTTCAATGAGCAGTTCTTC.

The chain employs TRBV7-9 and TRBJ2-5; D may correspond to TRBD1 or TRBD2 (5 bases each). The length of the CDR3 is 16 residues. The V end lost 5 bases, the J end lost 5 bases, and 21 bases lay between the germline ends. Germline V gene sequence: CDR1 SEHNR, CDR2 FQNEAQ (reference sequence). The chain's CDR3 is CASSRYLPSRGETQYF. CDR3 nucleotide sequence: TGTGCCAGCAGCCGCTACCTTCCAAGCCGGGGCGAGACCCAGTACTTC.

This clonotype showed up just a few times. The chain couples TRBV11-2 to TRBJ2-5; tentatively, D is TRBD2 (6 bases). The V and J ends lost 5 bases and 9 bases respectively, with 16 bases between them. The CDR3 has 13 amino acids. From germline, CDR1 is SGHAT and CDR2 FQNNGV. CDR3 nucleotides: TGTGCCAGCAGCGCCGGGACTGGAGGGTCCCAGTACTTC. This encodes CASSAGTGGSQYF.

This clonotype was seen a handful of times. The CDR3: CASSPDQRGTQYF. Here the CDR3 DNA reads TGTGCCAGTAGCCCGGACCAGCGGGGGACCCAGTACTTC. This sequence joins TRBV19 and TRBJ2-5, with TRBD2 identical over 7 bases. Germline assignment: CDR1 LNHDA and CDR2 SQIVND (reference sequence). CDR3 length: 13 amino acids. After removal of 6 bases from V and 7 bases from J, the junction contained 8 bases not matched to a gene.

In this sample, this clonotype turned up a few times. The rearrangement links TRBV14 to TRBJ2-7, with D perhaps matching TRBD2 (6 bases). V was cut by 1 base and J by 5 bases, with 18 bases left in between. From germline, CDR1 is SGHDN and CDR2 FVKESK. The CDR3 has 16 amino acids. CDR3 sequence: CASSQGSFRGFNEQYF. For the CDR3, the DNA is TGTGCCAGCAGCCAAGGCTCCTTTCGGGGGTTCAACGAGCAGTACTTC.

At least ten counts were recorded for this clonotype. V and J are TRBV21-1 and TRBJ1-2. TRBV21-1 is listed as a pseudogene. The CDR3 sequence is 12 residues long. In DNA, the CDR3 is TGTGCCAGCAGCAAAGAGTCGGCAGGGCTCGACTTC. Protein: CASSKESAGLDF.

V usage is TRBV28 and J usage is TRBJ1-1; possible D gene TRBD1, 5 bases. The V end was cut by 1 base, the J end by 1 base, with 10 bases between. The length of the CDR3 is 15 residues. Per germline, CDR1 MDHEN and CDR2 SYDVKM. The CDR3 bases are TGTGCCAGCAGTTTATTGGTAGGGGCGAACACTGAAGCTTTCTTT. As protein: CASSLLVGANTEAFF.

The chain employs TRBV6-5 and TRBJ1-5, with a possible D match to TRBD1 (6 bases). The CDR3 consists of 14 residues. Germline-derived CDR1 and CDR2 are MNHEY and SVGAGI. V shed 3 bases and J shed 5 bases, with 11 bases lying between them. The CDR3 reads CASSYQRGYQPQHF. CDR3 in DNA: TGTGCCAGCAGTTATCAGAGGGGGTATCAGCCCCAGCATTTT.

V and J are TRBV2 and TRBJ2-1; 8 nucleotides line up with TRBD1. The CDR3 is made up of 13 amino acids. The V gene end was trimmed by 7 bases and the J gene end by 7 bases; junction bases not matched to a gene: 6. Germline CDR1 SNHLY, CDR2 FYNNEI. CDR3 region: CASNRQGWNEQFF. The DNA for the CDR3 is TGTGCCAGCAATCGACAGGGGTGGAATGAGCAGTTCTTC.

The chain uses TRBV2 and TRBJ2-3, with 13 positions matching TRBD2. Germline CDR1 SNHLY, CDR2 FYNNEI. The length of the CDR3 is 15 residues. V lost 6 bases, J lost 3 bases, and 3 bases stayed unmatched. The CDR3 sequence: CASRETSGGTDTQYF. The CDR3 DNA is TGTGCCAGCAGAGAGACTAGCGGGGGGACAGATACGCAGTATTTT.

The rearrangement links TRBV20-1 to TRBJ2-7; D may be TRBD1 or TRBD2 (6 bases each). The CDR3 has 11 residues. V was pared by 3 bases and J by 9 bases, with 12 bases between. Germline V gene lookup returns CDR1 DFQATT and CDR2 SNEGSKA (reference sequence). The CDR3: CSARTGAGQYF. The CDR3 coding sequence is TGCAGTGCTAGGACGGGGGCAGGGCAGTACTTC.

This chain uses TRBV18 with TRBJ2-1, with 10 bases lining up with TRBD2. With 3 bases clipped from V and 4 bases from J, the junction kept 9 bases outside the gene matches. The CDR3 has 17 amino acids. Germline CDR1 reads KGHSH; CDR2 reads LQKENI. The CDR3 region has the DNA TGTGCCAGCTCACCGCCAAGCGGGAGGGCCCGATACAATGAGCAGTTCTTC. Amino acids: CASSPPSGRARYNEQFF.

In its sample, this clonotype was seen a few times. V gene TRBV20-1 combines with J gene TRBJ2-5, with D perhaps matching TRBD2 (6 bases). Trimming removed 3 bases from V and 3 bases from J, with 11 bases in between. The CDR3 spans 13 residues. The germline CDR1 and CDR2 sequences are DFQATT and SNEGSKA (reference sequence). The CDR3 region is CSASPGGEETQYF. CDR3 bases: TGCAGTGCTAGCCCAGGCGGGGAAGAGACCCAGTACTTC.

This clonotype was seen many times. The CDR3 DNA reads as TGTGCCAGCAGCCCCGGCGGGACAGGGGTTTTCGGGGAGCTGTTTTTT. Protein product: CASSPGGTGVFGELFF. V usage is TRBV7-8 and J usage is TRBJ2-2; 10 nucleotides align to TRBD1. The germline V gene encodes CDR1 SGHVS and CDR2 FQNEAQ. The CDR3 is 16 amino acids. V trimming: 5 bases; J trimming: 7 bases; junction bases outside the gene matches: 10. The entire variable domain, with the rest obtained from reference TRBV7-8 and TRBJ2-2, is as follows: GAGVSQSPRYKVAKRGQDVALRCDPISGHVSLFWYQQALGQGPEFLTYFQNEAQLDKSGLPSDRFFAERPEGSVSTLKIQRTQQEDSAVYLCASSPGGTGVFGELFFGEGSRLTVL.

The genes are TRBV7-2 and TRBJ1-2; D is uncertain. Germline loops: CDR1 SGHTA, CDR2 FQGNSA. This CDR3 comprises 15 residues. Trimming took off 0 bases at V and 2 bases at J, with 10 bases between the two ends. The CDR3 spells CASSLAGGGNYGYTF. CDR3 DNA sequence: TGTGCCAGCAGCTTAGCGGGAGGAGGGAACTATGGCTACACCTTC.

This clonotype has a handful of counts. The V and J genes are TRBV20-1 and TRBJ2-1, with 9 bases aligning to TRBD2. J gave up 7 bases and V 3 bases, and 4 bases lay outside the gene matches. Germline V gene lookup returns CDR1 DFQATT and CDR2 SNEGSKA (reference sequence). The CDR3 has 13 amino acids. The CDR3 here is CSARNSGRNEQFF. The CDR3 nucleotides are TGCAGTGCTAGGAATAGCGGGAGAAATGAGCAGTTCTTC.

This chain links TRBV7-9 with TRBJ2-5; D ambiguous. From germline, CDR1 is SEHNR and CDR2 FQNEAQ (reference sequence). V shed 1 base and J shed 2 bases, with 5 bases lying between them. The CDR3 spans 13 residues. The CDR3 protein is CASSLGFQETQYF. The CDR3 DNA reads TGTGCCAGCAGCTTAGGGTTTCAAGAGACCCAGTACTTC.

This clonotype has more than one count but fewer than ten. The chain is built from TRBV7-2 and TRBJ1-2; the D is unclear. The germline V gene has CDR1 SGHTA and CDR2 FQGNSA. The V end lost 3 bases, the J end lost 7 bases, and 12 bases lay between the germline ends. The CDR3 consists of 13 residues. The CDR3 DNA sequence: TGTGCCAGCAGCTTTTGGAGTTCAGGTGGCTACACCTTC. Translated: CASSFWSSGGYTF.

A few counts support this clonotype. The chain has TRBV3-1 and TRBJ2-6; 8 bases match TRBD1. V trimming: 6 bases; J trimming: 2 bases; junction bases outside the gene matches: 3. The CDR3 loop spans 15 amino acids. Germline loops: CDR1 LGHDT, CDR2 YNNKEL (reference sequence). The DNA of the CDR3 is TGTGCCAGCAGGTCAGGGGGCGCTGGGGCCAACGTCCTGACTTTC. It codes for CASRSGGAGANVLTF. Supplemented by reference TRBV3-1 and TRBJ2-6, the full variable domain reads DTAVSQTPKYLVTQMGNDKSIKCEQNLGHDTMYWYKQDSKKFLKIMFSYNNKELIINETVPNRFSPKSPDKAHLNLHINSLELGDSAVYFCASRSGGAGANVLTFGAGSRLTVL.

The chain couples TRBV27 to TRBJ2-3; D is possibly TRBD1 (6 bases). The CDR3 spans 16 residues. Trimming took off 1 base at V and 11 bases at J, with 22 bases between the two ends. The germline gives CDR1 MNHEY, CDR2 SMNVEV (reference sequence). CDR3 sequence: CASSLLGDTRKDLQYF. Here the CDR3 DNA reads TGTGCCAGCAGTTTATTGGGGGACACCCGTAAAGATCTGCAGTATTTT.

V and J are TRBV6-5 and TRBJ1-6; TRBD1 matches at 10 bases. Germline trimming cut 6 bases from V and 9 bases from J; bases unmatched to any gene: 2. From germline, CDR1 is MNHEY and CDR2 SVGAGI. The length of the CDR3 is 13 residues. As DNA, the CDR3 is TGTGCCAGCAGCGGACAGGGGGTTTCACCCCTCCACTTT. Translation: CASSGQGVSPLHF.

The sample holds many counts of this clonotype. This rearrangement joins TRBV6-2 or TRBV6-3 to TRBJ2-7; perhaps TRBD2 as D (6 bases). V was trimmed by 4 bases and J by 2 bases, leaving 18 bases between them. The CDR3 consists of 16 residues. Germline lookup yields CDR1 MNHEY and CDR2 SVGEGT. CDR3 coding DNA: TGTGCCAGCAGTTCCAAAGCGGGCGTCGAACCCTACGAGCAGTACTTC. Encoded protein: CASSSKAGVEPYEQYF.

V and J are TRBV2 and TRBJ2-1; D possibly corresponds to TRBD2 (6 bases). Germline CDR1 is SNHLY and CDR2 is FYNNEI. The CDR3 contains 13 residues. V dropped 6 bases and J dropped 10 bases, with 16 bases sitting between them. CDR3 DNA: TGTGCCAGCAGAAGGGACTCAAAGGGGGAGCAGTTCTTC. Translation gives CASRRDSKGEQFF.

The chain couples TRBV11-2 to TRBJ1-3; D unclear. Deletions cut 1 base from V and 0 bases from J, with 4 bases between. CDR1 is SGHAT and CDR2 is FQNNGV in the germline V gene. This CDR3 has 14 amino acids. CDR3 DNA: TGTGCCAGCAGCTTAGGGGGCTCTGGAAACACCATATATTTT. Protein sequence: CASSLGGSGNTIYF. Using reference TRBV11-2 and TRBJ1-3 for the parts outside the CDR3, the full variable domain is EAGVAQSPRYKIIEKRQSVAFWCNPISGHATLYWYQQILGQGPKLLIQFQNNGVVDDSQLPKDRFSAERLKGVDSTLKIQPAKLEDSAVYLCASSLGGSGNTIYFGEGSWLTVV.